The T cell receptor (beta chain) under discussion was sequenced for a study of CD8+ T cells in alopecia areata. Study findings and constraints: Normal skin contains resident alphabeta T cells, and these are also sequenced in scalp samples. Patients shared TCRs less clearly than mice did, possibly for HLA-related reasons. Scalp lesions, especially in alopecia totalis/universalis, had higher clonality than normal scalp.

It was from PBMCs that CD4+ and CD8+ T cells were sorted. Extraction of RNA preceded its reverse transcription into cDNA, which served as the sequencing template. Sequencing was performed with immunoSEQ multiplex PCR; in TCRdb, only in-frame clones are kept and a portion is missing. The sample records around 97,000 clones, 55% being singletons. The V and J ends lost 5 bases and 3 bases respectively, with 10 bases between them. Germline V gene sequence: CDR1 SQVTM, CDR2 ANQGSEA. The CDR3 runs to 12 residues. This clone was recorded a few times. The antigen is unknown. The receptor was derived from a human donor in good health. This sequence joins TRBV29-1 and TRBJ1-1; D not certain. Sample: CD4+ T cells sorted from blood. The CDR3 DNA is TGCAGCGTTTCCCCGTCAGACACTGAAGCTTTCTTT. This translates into CSVSPSDTEAFF.